Presented here are 18 T cell receptor beta chains from one specimen sequenced in a study of CD8 T cells in ankylosing spondylitis. TCRdb re-derived calls from the 5' RACE reads in MiXCR, one entry per CDR3 protein. The data contain about 160,000 distinct CDR3 sequences, around 20% of them singletons. Sequenced: blood, either unsorted or a sorted T cell fraction (not recorded which). The receptors were gathered from a male donor with ankylosing spondylitis or in good health (not recorded which).

CDR3 sequence reads: CSARDRDRSFSYNEQFF. In DNA form, the CDR3 reads TGCAGTGCTAGAGATCGCGACAGGAGCTTCTCCTACAATGAGCAGTTCTTC. The chain uses TRBV20-1 and TRBJ2-1, with a possible D match to TRBD1 (6 bases). The V end lost 0 bases, the J end lost 0 bases, and 15 bases lay between the germline ends. This CDR3 has 17 residues. Germline values: CDR1 DFQATT, CDR2 SNEGSKA (reference sequence).

There are many counts of this clonotype. V usage is TRBV15 and J usage is TRBJ2-7, with 7 bases that match TRBD1. CDR1 LNHNV and CDR2 YYDKDF come from the germline V gene (reference sequence). The length of the CDR3 is 16 residues. The V and J ends lost 2 bases and 2 bases, in that order; junction bases with no gene match: 9. CDR3 nucleotides: TGTGCCACCAGCAGAAGTCGAAACAGGGGTCCCTACGAGCAGTACTTC. Translated: CATSRSRNRGPYEQYF.

This clonotype was counted only a few times. The chain employs TRBV11-2 and TRBJ2-1; D is undetermined. In germline, CDR1 is SGHAT, CDR2 FQNNGV. Trimming took 7 bases from V and 8 from J, leaving 12 bases between them. This CDR3 has 12 residues. This chain's CDR3 is CASKGLLDEQFF. Written as DNA, the CDR3 is TGTGCCAGCAAGGGCCTTCTCGATGAGCAGTTCTTC.

The genes are TRBV7-8 and TRBJ1-2, with a tentative D call TRBD1 (6 bases). V lost 2 bases, J lost 4 bases, and 11 bases lay in between. The CDR3 is 14 residues long. Germline V gene sequence: CDR1 SGHVS, CDR2 FQNEAQ. The CDR3 DNA reads TGTGCCAGCAGCTTAACTCCAGGGGCCTATGGCTACACCTTC. Translating it yields CASSLTPGAYGYTF.

This clonotype was seen a handful of times. The rearrangement joins TRBV19 to TRBJ2-6; 7 nucleotides match TRBD1. CDR1 and CDR2 (germline): LNHDA, SQIVND (reference sequence). The CDR3 has 14 amino acids. J lost 4 bases, V lost 7 bases, and 4 bases had no gene match. Written as DNA, the CDR3 is TGTGCCAGTACGACAGGGCTAGGGGCCAACGTCCTGACTTTC. This translates into CASTTGLGANVLTF.

This clonotype was seen a handful of times. The J gene is TRBJ2-1, the V gene TRBV28, with 10 bases fitting TRBD1. The CDR3 runs 17 residues. From germline, CDR1 is MDHEN and CDR2 SYDVKM. Germline trimming cut 3 bases from V and 5 bases from J; bases unmatched to any gene: 10. This CDR3 is CASSFRTGGGRNNEQFF. CDR3 DNA sequence: TGTGCCAGCAGTTTCCGGACAGGGGGAGGGCGTAACAATGAGCAGTTCTTC.

This clonotype was seen repeatedly, ten times or more. The chain carries TRBV11-2 and TRBJ2-1; 12 bases fit TRBD2. The CDR3 contains 16 residues. Trimming removed 5 bases from V and 5 bases from J; junction bases left unmatched: 7. The germline gives CDR1 SGHAT, CDR2 FQNNGV. The chain's CDR3 is CASSTRLAGAHNEQFF. The CDR3 DNA reads as TGTGCCAGCAGCACCCGACTAGCGGGAGCCCACAATGAGCAGTTCTTC.

This clonotype was seen at least ten times. The rearrangement links TRBV13 to TRBJ2-2, with unresolved D. V dropped 0 bases and J dropped 1 base, with 9 bases sitting between them. The CDR3 loop spans 16 amino acids. The germline gives CDR1 PRHDT, CDR2 FYEKMQ (reference sequence). The CDR3 spells CASSLGPLMNTGELFF. DNA of the CDR3: TGTGCCAGCAGCTTAGGTCCCTTGATGAACACCGGGGAGCTGTTTTTT.

Comment on this clonotype: Just one base apart from a much larger clone, this may be a read error. This chain uses TRBV28 with TRBJ2-1; D not resolved. The V and J ends lost 3 bases and 10 bases respectively, with 13 bases between them. Per the germline V gene, CDR1 is MDHEN and CDR2 is SYDVKM. The CDR3 is made up of 13 amino acids. CDR3 sequence (DNA): TGTGCCAGCAGTTTCGATGACTCTCGCGAGCAGTTCTTC. It is translated as CASSFDDSREQFF.

Here the CDR3 reads CASSVTGTYTEAFF. DNA of the CDR3: TGTGCCAGCAGTGTAACCGGGACCTACACTGAAGCTTTCTTT. This sequence joins TRBV28 and TRBJ1-1, with a weak D call TRBD1 (5 bases). V dropped 5 bases and J dropped 3 bases, with 13 bases sitting between them. The CDR3 covers 14 residues. In germline, CDR1 is MDHEN, CDR2 SYDVKM.

This clonotype was counted only a few times. The chain carries TRBV7-9 and TRBJ2-2, with a weak D call TRBD2 (5 bases). V shed 5 bases and J shed 7 bases, with 5 bases lying between them. The CDR3 runs to 11 residues. The germline V gene has CDR1 SEHNR and CDR2 FQNEAQ (reference sequence). As DNA, the CDR3 is TGTGCCAGCAGCGGGAGCGGGGAGCTGTTTTTT. It encodes CASSGSGELFF.

A single count supports this clonotype. The chain carries TRBV28 and TRBJ1-4; a possible D gene is TRBD1 (6 bases). This CDR3 spans 14 amino acids. Trimming shortened V by 10 bases and J by 7 bases, and 19 bases separated the two germline ends. From germline, CDR1 is MDHEN and CDR2 SYDVKM. The DNA for the CDR3 is TGTGCCACGACCAACAGGGCTGAGGTTGAAAAACTGTTTTTT. This encodes CATTNRAEVEKLFF.

The rearrangement joins TRBV5-8 to TRBJ2-5; possibly TRBD1 or TRBD2 for D (5 bases each). Germline CDR1 and CDR2: SGHTS and YDEGEE. The CDR3 has 15 amino acids. V gave up 1 base and J gave up 0 bases, with 10 bases separating them. The CDR3 loop reads CASSLPGANQETQYF. The CDR3 nucleotides are TGTGCCAGCAGCTTGCCCGGGGCAAACCAAGAGACCCAGTACTTC.

The chain couples TRBV20-1 to TRBJ1-1; D remains ambiguous. V lost 1 base to trimming and J lost 0 bases, with 9 bases between them. CDR1 and CDR2 (germline): DFQATT, SNEGSKA (reference sequence). CDR3 length: 14 amino acids. As DNA, the CDR3 is TGCAGTGCTAGAGCGGGCAGCCTGAACACTGAAGCTTTCTTT. Protein sequence: CSARAGSLNTEAFF.

This clonotype was recorded at least ten times. V is TRBV28 and J is TRBJ2-2, with D tentatively TRBD1 (5 bases). CDR1 and CDR2 (germline): MDHEN, SYDVKM. This CDR3 is 15 amino acids long. V lost 4 bases to trimming and J lost 1 base, with 10 bases between them. CDR3 amino acids: CASSSMTENTGELFF. The CDR3 coding sequence is TGTGCCAGCAGTTCGATGACAGAGAACACCGGGGAGCTGTTTTTT.

This sequence joins TRBV29-1 and TRBJ2-7, with 9 nucleotides matching TRBD1. V lost 4 bases to trimming and J lost 4 bases; unmatched junction nucleotides: 5. Germline CDR1 is SQVTM and CDR2 is ANQGSEA. The CDR3 is 13 amino acids. CDR3 nucleotide sequence: TGCAGCGTTGCCGGGACAGGGTTTTACGAGCAGTACTTC. The encoded protein is CSVAGTGFYEQYF.

This sequence joins TRBV28 and TRBJ2-3; either TRBD1 or TRBD2 may supply D (5 bases each). Germline lookup yields CDR1 MDHEN and CDR2 SYDVKM. The CDR3 covers 13 residues. Deletions cut 5 bases from V and 1 base from J, with 7 bases between. The CDR3 here is CASSPGRTDTQYF. Written as DNA, the CDR3 is TGTGCCAGCAGTCCGGGGCGCACAGATACGCAGTATTTT.

This clonotype occurred many times. The chain recombines TRBV5-1 with TRBJ2-2; D possibly corresponds to TRBD1 (5 bases). Trimming stripped 4 bases from V and 0 bases from J, with 13 bases between. The CDR3 has 16 amino acids. Per germline, CDR1 SGHRS and CDR2 YFSETQ. The chain's CDR3 is CASSITGEANTGELFF. The CDR3 bases are TGCGCCAGCAGCATTACAGGAGAAGCGAACACCGGGGAGCTGTTTTTT. Supplemented by reference TRBV5-1 and TRBJ2-2, the full variable domain reads KAGVTQTPRYLIKTRGQQVTLSCSPISGHRSVSWYQQTPGQGLQFLFEYFSETQRNKGNFPGRFSGRQFSNSRSEMNVSTLELGDSALYLCASSITGEANTGELFFGEGSRLTVL.